This T cell receptor (beta chain) was sequenced in a study of cytomegalovirus exposure and HLA in healthy donors. Study results and caveats: Researchers reported in a later analysis that a missense DCLRE1C variant was tied to TCR beta V- and J-gene trimming.

V was trimmed by 5 bases and J by 4 bases, leaving 9 bases between them. The CDR3 loop spans 13 amino acids. CDR1 and CDR2 from the germline V gene are SGHTA and FQGTGA. PCR employed 60 Vbeta and 13 Jbeta primers. TCRdb's table, derived via immunoSEQ multiplex PCR, lists solely in-frame clones and lacks some. The sample lists fewer than 200,000 clones; 60% to 85% were seen once. This clone was seen only a few times. The antigen remains unidentified. Regarding donors, all were healthy bone marrow donors. The TCR sequence derives from a female donor in good health and CMV-seronegative. Material for sequencing was PBMCs. This rearrangement joins TRBV7-3 to TRBJ2-1; D uncertain. The CDR3: CASSKTTYNEQFF. The CDR3 DNA reads TGTGCCAGCAGCAAAACTACGTACAATGAGCAGTTCTTC.